This T cell receptor beta chain comes out of a study of shared clonotypes between healthy human individuals. V shed 3 bases and J shed 7 bases, with 12 bases lying between them. Germline-derived CDR1 and CDR2 are SEHNR and FQNEAQ (reference sequence). The CDR3 length is 13 residues. Assay: immunoSEQ multiplex PCR; the TCRdb copy retains only in-frame clones and omits some. Here the sample spans roughly 410,000 clones, approximately 97% being singletons. General study findings and limits: Although depth was large, rarefaction showed that sequencing of the sorted subsets was incomplete.

On this clone: Its matching antigen is unknown.

Free of recent acute infections or vaccinations, the donors were healthy HIV-negative adults. The chain carries TRBV7-9 and TRBJ1-1; D is unresolved. The sequence derives from a man younger than 40 in good health. Sequenced: memory CD8+ T cells sorted from blood. Subset noted: CD45RO+ cells pooled with CCR7-negative TemRA cells. CDR3 residues: CASSFSRASEAFF. DNA for the CDR3: TGTGCCAGCAGCTTTAGTAGGGCGAGTGAAGCTTTCTTT.